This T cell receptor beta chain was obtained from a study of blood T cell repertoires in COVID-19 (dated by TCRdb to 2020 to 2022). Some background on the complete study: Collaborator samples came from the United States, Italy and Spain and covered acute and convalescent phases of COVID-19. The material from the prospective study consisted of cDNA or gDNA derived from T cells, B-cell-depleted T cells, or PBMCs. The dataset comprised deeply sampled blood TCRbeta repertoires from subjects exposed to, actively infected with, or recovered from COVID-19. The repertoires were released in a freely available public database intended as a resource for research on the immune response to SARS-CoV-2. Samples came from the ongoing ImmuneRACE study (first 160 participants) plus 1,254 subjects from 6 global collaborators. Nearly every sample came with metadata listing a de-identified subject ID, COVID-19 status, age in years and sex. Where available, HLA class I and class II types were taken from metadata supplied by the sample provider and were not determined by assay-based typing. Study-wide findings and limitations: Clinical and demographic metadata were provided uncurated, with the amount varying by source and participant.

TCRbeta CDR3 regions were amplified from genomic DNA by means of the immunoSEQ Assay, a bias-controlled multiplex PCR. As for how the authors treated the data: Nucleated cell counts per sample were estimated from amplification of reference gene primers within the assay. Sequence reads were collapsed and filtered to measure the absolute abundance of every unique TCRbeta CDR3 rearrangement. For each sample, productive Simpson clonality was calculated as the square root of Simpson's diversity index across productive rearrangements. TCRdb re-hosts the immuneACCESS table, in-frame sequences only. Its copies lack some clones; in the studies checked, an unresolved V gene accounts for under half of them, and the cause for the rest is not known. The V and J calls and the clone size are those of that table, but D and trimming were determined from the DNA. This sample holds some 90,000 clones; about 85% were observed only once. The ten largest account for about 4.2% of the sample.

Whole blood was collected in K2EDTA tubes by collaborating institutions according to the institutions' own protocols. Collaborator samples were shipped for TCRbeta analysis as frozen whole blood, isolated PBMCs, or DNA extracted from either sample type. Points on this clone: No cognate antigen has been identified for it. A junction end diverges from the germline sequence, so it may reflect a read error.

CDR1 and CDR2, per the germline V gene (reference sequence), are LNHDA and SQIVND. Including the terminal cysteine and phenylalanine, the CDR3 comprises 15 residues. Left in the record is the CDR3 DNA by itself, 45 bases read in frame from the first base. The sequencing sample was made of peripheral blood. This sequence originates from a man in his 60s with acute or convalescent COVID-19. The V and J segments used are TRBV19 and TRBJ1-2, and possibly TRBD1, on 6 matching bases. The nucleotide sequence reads TGTGCCAGCAGTATGGGGGCAAAGCACCGATATGGCTACACCTTC. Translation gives CASSMGAKHRYGYTF.